This TCR beta chain is from a study of CD8 T cells in ankylosing spondylitis. Broader study findings: Some motif variants had been reported before (in reactive arthritis synovial fluid and blood). Significant enrichment of disease-linked clones was reported in matched ankylosing spondylitis synovial fluid.

TCRdb re-called the 5' RACE reads through MiXCR, storing one row per CDR3 protein. The sample includes approximately 45,000 distinct CDR3 sequences, 3% to 4.5% of them seen just once. The length of the CDR3 is 13 residues. Unmatched junction bases numbered 4, after V lost 3 bases and J lost 5 bases. CDR1 and CDR2 from the germline V gene are SGDLS and YYNGEE. This clonotype was picked up many times. Its antigen is undetermined. What was sequenced was blood, either unsorted or a sorted T cell fraction (not recorded which). The chain combines TRBV9 with TRBJ2-5; 7 nucleotides match TRBD1. The sequence derives from a female donor with ankylosing spondylitis or in good health (not recorded which). CDR3 DNA: TGTGCCAGCAGCGCCCGGGACAGTGAGACCCAGTACTTC. Protein: CASSARDSETQYF.